The T cell receptor (beta chain) under discussion was sequenced for a study of T cells in localized non-small cell lung cancer. In regard to this clone: Its antigen remains unidentified.

The protocol was immunoSEQ multiplex PCR, while the TCRdb copy is restricted to in-frame clones and leaves out a portion. The data contain 64,000 or so clones, roughly 88% of them singletons. Study findings and constraints: Tumor trailed uninvolved adjacent lung in T cell clonality, which peaked there. The tumor had only one region sequenced, so heterogeneity remains possible. Patients showing higher blood T cell density tended to see longer overall survival. Out of the top 100 tumor clones, a median around 56 were seen in adjacent lung.

The germline V and J ends were trimmed by 3 bases and 8 bases, with 11 bases remaining between them. This CDR3 is 12 amino acids long. Germline loops: CDR1 SGHNT, CDR2 YYREEE (reference sequence). This chain links TRBV5-4 with TRBJ1-1; D is uncertain. The clonotype comes from a woman aged 40-70 years with stage I lung adenocarcinoma. Sequencing used peripheral blood, obtained before any cancer treatment. In DNA form, the CDR3 reads TGTGCCAGCAGCTCGGACTGGGGAGAAGCTTTCTTT. It specifies CASSSDWGEAFF.